Sequencing of this TCR beta chain was carried out in a study of glioma-infiltrating T cells. This clonotype was counted ten times or more. TCR alpha and beta CDR3 regions were amplified from RNA using iRepertoire nested multiplex PCR. TCRdb recomputed calls from the multiplex PCR reads with MiXCR, one row per CDR3 protein. Of some 99,000 distinct CDR3 sequences listed, less than 30% are singletons. Germline V gives CDR1 SQVTM, CDR2 ANQGSEA. V was shortened by 0 bases and J by 2 bases, with 11 bases between the two germline ends. The CDR3 extends over 14 amino acids. Sequences were obtained from glioma tissue, nonneoplastic brain tissue, or PBMCs (not recorded which). This TCR was recovered from a human donor with low-grade glioma or glioblastoma, undergoing nonglioma brain surgery, or in good health (not recorded which). The genes are TRBV29-1 and TRBJ2-7; no clear D gene. Here the CDR3 DNA reads TGCAGCGTTGAAGAATCCAGTCCCCCCTACGAGCAGTACTTC. This translates into CSVEESSPPYEQYF.